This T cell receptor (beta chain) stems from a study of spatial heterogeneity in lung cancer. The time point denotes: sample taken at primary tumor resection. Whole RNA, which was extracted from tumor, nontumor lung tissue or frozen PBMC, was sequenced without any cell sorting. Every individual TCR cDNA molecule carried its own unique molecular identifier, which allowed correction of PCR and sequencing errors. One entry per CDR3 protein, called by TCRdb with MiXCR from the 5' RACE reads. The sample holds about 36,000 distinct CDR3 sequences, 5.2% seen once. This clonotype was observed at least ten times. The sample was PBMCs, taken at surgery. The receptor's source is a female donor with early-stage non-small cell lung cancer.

The CDR3 loop is CASSLTGPGGQFF. The CDR3 nucleotides read TGTGCCAGCAGTTTGACAGGTCCCGGTGGGCAGTTCTTC. This chain joins TRBV6-6 and TRBJ2-1; the D gene is possibly TRBD1 (6 bases). Trimming cost V 4 bases and J 12 bases, with 16 bases left between them. Germline CDR1 reads MNHNY; CDR2 reads SVGAGI (reference sequence). The CDR3 is made up of 13 amino acids.